Each of the 20 T cell receptor beta chains below was sequenced from the same sample in a study of blood T cell repertoires in COVID-19. Measured with immunoSEQ multiplex PCR; TCRdb has only the in-frame clones, and not every one. Here the sample spans 150,000 or so clones, 85% to 90% being singletons. The sequenced sample consisted of peripheral blood. The source of these receptors is a woman aged 60-70 years with acute or convalescent COVID-19.

The chain links TRBV30 to TRBJ2-1; D uncertain. The V end lost 6 bases, the J end lost 0 bases, and 9 bases lay between the germline ends. The CDR3 is made up of 13 amino acids. The V gene's germline CDR1 is GTSNPN and CDR2 SVGIG (reference sequence). CDR3 bases: TGTGCCTGTGACTCTTACTCCTACAATGAGCAGTTCTTC. Its protein is CACDSYSYNEQFF.

The V gene is TRBV19, the J gene TRBJ1-5, with D perhaps matching TRBD1 (6 bases). Trimming took 2 bases from V and 0 from J, leaving 17 bases between them. The CDR3 consists of 18 residues. Germline CDR1 is LNHDA and CDR2 is SQIVND (reference sequence). The chain's CDR3 is CASSISQGPEYSNQPQHF. As DNA, the CDR3 is TGTGCCAGTAGTATATCTCAGGGGCCCGAATATAGCAATCAGCCCCAGCATTTT.

The gene calls are TRBV6-1 and TRBJ2-5; 7 bases are a match to TRBD2. The CDR3 length is 16 residues. Trimming removed 0 bases from V and 5 bases from J; junction bases left unmatched: 9. The V gene's germline CDR1 is MNHNS and CDR2 SASEGT. The CDR3 here is CASSEALAGMRETQYF. As DNA, the CDR3 is TGTGCCAGCAGTGAAGCTTTAGCGGGCATGAGGGAGACCCAGTACTTC.

J is TRBJ2-3 and V is TRBV9; 7 bases map to TRBD2. V dropped 3 bases and J dropped 0; count of bases not matched to a gene: 13. The CDR3 is 18 amino acids. CDR1 and CDR2 from the germline V gene are SGDLS and YYNGEE. CDR3 loop: CASSAWGGLAASTDTQYF. The CDR3 nucleotides are TGTGCCAGCAGCGCATGGGGTGGGCTAGCGGCGAGCACAGATACGCAGTATTTT.

The CDR3 reads CASLPKTSGNTDTQYF. CDR3 nucleotides: TGTGCCAGCTTACCGAAGACTAGCGGGAACACAGATACGCAGTATTTT. The chain uses TRBV25-1 and TRBJ2-3, with 11 bases that match TRBD2. Germline lookup yields CDR1 MGHDK and CDR2 SYGVNS. V lost 8 bases and J lost 2; bases outside the gene matches: 9. The length of the CDR3 is 16 residues.

This rearrangement joins TRBV28 to TRBJ2-2; TRBD1 aligns across 11 bases. Trimming cost V 5 bases and J 6 bases; bases outside gene matches: 23. Germline CDR1 reads MDHEN; CDR2 reads SYDVKM. CDR3 length equals 21 residues. The CDR3, as DNA: TGTGCCAGCAGTAGTTTATTACCGATCCCGGACAGGGGGCTGTCATCCGGGGAGCTGTTTTTT. Its translation is CASSSLLPIPDRGLSSGELFF.

V gene TRBV5-6 combines with J gene TRBJ2-1, with 8 nucleotides matching TRBD2. Trimming at V came to 2 bases and at J to 9 bases, leaving 13 bases not matched to a gene. This CDR3 comprises 16 residues. The germline V gene encodes CDR1 SGHDT and CDR2 YYEEEE. The CDR3 protein is CASSFLGTRTESEQFF. CDR3 nucleotide sequence: TGTGCCAGCAGCTTCTTGGGGACTAGAACGGAGAGTGAGCAGTTCTTC.

The CDR3 DNA reads as TGCGCCAGCGGATTTGGCGCGGCTAGCGGGGGGGCAAGCACAGATACGCAGTATTTT. This codes for CASGFGAASGGASTDTQYF. The chain combines TRBV5-1 with TRBJ2-3, with 12 positions matching TRBD2. Germline values: CDR1 SGHRS, CDR2 YFSETQ. Trimming cost V 7 bases and J 0 bases; bases outside gene matches: 15. CDR3 size: 19 residues. Full variable domain (rest looked up from reference TRBV5-1 and TRBJ2-3): KAGVTQTPRYLIKTRGQQVTLSCSPISGHRSVSWYQQTPGQGLQFLFEYFSETQRNKGNFPGRFSGRQFSNSRSEMNVSTLELGDSALYLCASGFGAASGGASTDTQYFGPGTRLTVL.

This clone was counted at least ten times. The rearrangement joins TRBV6-2 or TRBV6-3 to TRBJ2-2, with D possibly matching TRBD2 (5 bases). V was pared by 3 bases and J by 5 bases, with 10 bases between. The germline V gene encodes CDR1 MNHEY and CDR2 SVGEGT. The CDR3 has 14 residues. CDR3 in amino acids: CASSYFRGTGELFF. The CDR3 bases are TGTGCCAGCAGTTATTTCCGGGGTACCGGGGAGCTGTTTTTT.

The V gene is TRBV6-5, the J gene TRBJ1-2; TRBD1 agrees at 8 bases. This CDR3 spans 14 amino acids. The J segment lost 5 bases and the V segment lost 5 bases, leaving 7 bases of the junction unmatched. Germline CDR1 and CDR2: MNHEY and SVGAGI. The CDR3 region has the DNA TGTGCCAGCAGTAACTTCGACAGGGGTTATGGCTACACCTTC. Amino acids: CASSNFDRGYGYTF.

The V call is TRBV9, the J call TRBJ2-1; TRBD2 matches at 8 bases. Germline values: CDR1 SGDLS, CDR2 YYNGEE. V dropped 0 bases and J dropped 3; count of bases not matched to a gene: 8. This CDR3 region has 17 residues. The CDR3 is CASSVDPTGGFYNEQFF. As DNA, the CDR3 is TGTGCCAGCAGCGTAGACCCAACGGGGGGGTTCTACAATGAGCAGTTCTTC.

V is TRBV7-8 and J is TRBJ2-7; D call uncertain. V was pared by 1 base and J by 2 bases, with 9 bases between. There are 14 residues in the CDR3. Germline CDR1 SGHVS, CDR2 FQNEAQ. In DNA form, the CDR3 reads TGTGCCAGCAGCTTAGTCCTTACAGCCTACGAGCAGTACTTC. This encodes CASSLVLTAYEQYF.

CDR3 region: CATSRTSGDLTAQETQYF. Written as DNA, the CDR3 is TGTGCCACCAGTCGGACTAGCGGGGATCTCACCGCACAAGAGACCCAGTACTTC. The rearrangement joins TRBV24-1 to TRBJ2-5; 12 bases align to TRBD2. CDR1 and CDR2 from the germline V gene are KGHDR and SFDVKD. CDR3 length equals 18 residues. V shed 6 bases, J shed 2 bases, and the junction held 12 bases outside the gene matches.

The chain's CDR3 is CASSHWDRGYEQYF. Here the CDR3 DNA reads TGCGCCAGCAGCCACTGGGACAGGGGTTACGAGCAGTACTTC. V and J are TRBV4-1 and TRBJ2-7; 10 nucleotides match TRBD1. With 3 bases clipped from V and 4 bases from J, the junction kept 3 bases outside the gene matches. The CDR3 has 14 residues. CDR1 MGHRA and CDR2 YSYEKL come from the germline V gene.

This chain joins TRBV6-1 and TRBJ1-5, with 9 bases that match TRBD1. V lost 3 bases to trimming and J lost 6 bases; unmatched junction nucleotides: 3. Germline V gene data show CDR1 as MNHNS and CDR2 as SASEGT. CDR3 length: 14 residues. The CDR3 is CASSDRQGGQPQHF. CDR3 bases: TGTGCCAGCAGTGATCGACAGGGGGGTCAGCCCCAGCATTTT.

The chain joins TRBV2 to TRBJ2-3; 9 nucleotides match TRBD1. V was clipped by 6 bases and J by 2 bases; unmatched bases: 6. In germline, CDR1 is SNHLY, CDR2 FYNNEI. This CDR3 contains 15 residues. Here the CDR3 reads CASSRGQGHTDTQYF. DNA for the CDR3: TGTGCCAGCAGCCGGGGACAGGGTCACACAGATACGCAGTATTTT.

The sample holds a few counts of this clone. The chain is built from TRBV9 and TRBJ1-2, with 9 positions matching TRBD1. CDR3 length: 15 amino acids. Germline CDR1 reads SGDLS; CDR2 reads YYNGEE. The V gene end was trimmed by 0 bases and the J gene end by 4 bases; junction bases not matched to a gene: 4. The CDR3 protein is CASSVGDRVGYGYTF. The CDR3 bases are TGTGCCAGCAGCGTAGGGGACAGGGTCGGCTATGGCTACACCTTC.

This chain uses TRBV5-4 with TRBJ2-3, with 7 bases lining up with TRBD2. Trimming removed 1 base from V and 1 base from J; junction bases left unmatched: 3. This CDR3 has 15 residues. Looked up from germline, CDR1 is SGHNT and CDR2 is YYREEE (reference sequence). The CDR3 is CASSLRLAGTDTQYF. CDR3 nucleotides: TGTGCCAGCAGCTTGCGGCTAGCGGGCACAGATACGCAGTATTTT.

The V and J genes are TRBV6-5 and TRBJ2-2; TRBD2 matches 7 bases. This CDR3 region has 15 residues. J gave up 4 bases and V 6 bases, and 8 bases lay outside the gene matches. Germline CDR1 and CDR2: MNHEY and SVGAGI. CDR3 nucleotides: TGTGCCAGCAGGATTTCGGGGGGTGGCACCGGGGAGCTGTTTTTT. Amino acids: CASRISGGGTGELFF.

J is TRBJ1-3 and V is TRBV2; 8 nucleotides align to TRBD1. The CDR3 is made up of 15 amino acids. Per germline, CDR1 SNHLY and CDR2 FYNNEI. Germline trimming cut 6 bases from V and 7 bases from J; bases unmatched to any gene: 11. CDR3: CASSSLGQGHNTIYF. CDR3 in DNA: TGTGCCAGCAGCTCCCTCGGACAGGGCCATAACACCATATATTTT.